Listed below are T cell receptor beta chains from one sample, sequenced in a study of T cell responses to AZD1222 COVID-19 vaccine. Libraries were prepared by immunoSEQ multiplex PCR; TCRdb keeps only in-frame clonotypes and omits some of them. Seen here are about 150,000 clones, 88% observed once, and the top ten hold around 3.1%. Sequencing was performed on peripheral blood, taken on day 0 of AZD1222 vaccination. All receptors derive from an adult in good health. Each CDR3 is given with its conserved first and last residue. The D gene is left open where the match is weak. Clone size is shown for a subset of rows, as once, few, many or a class of expanded clone.

d_gene,j_gene,v_gene,abundance,CDR3aa,CDR3nt
-,TRBJ2-5,TRBV5-4,-,CASSRRGDGETQYF,TGTGCCAGCAGCCGGCGTGGGGACGGAGAGACCCAGTACTTC
-,TRBJ1-4,TRBV13,-,CASSFRQTATNEKLFF,TGTGCCAGCAGCTTCCGACAGACTGCAACTAATGAAAAACTGTTTTTT
-,TRBJ2-7,TRBV3-1/TRBV3-2,-,CASSSPLGTHPEGEQYF,TGTGCCAGCAGCTCCCCCTTGGGGACCCACCCCGAAGGGGAGCAGTACTTC
-,TRBJ2-7,TRBV11-2,-,CASSPASTYEQYF,TGTGCCAGCAGCCCGGCAAGCACCTACGAGCAGTACTTC
-,TRBJ1-4,TRBV10-1,-,CASSEPGGMDEKLFF,TGCGCCAGCAGCGAGCCGGGAGGCATGGATGAAAAACTGTTTTTT
-,TRBJ2-7,TRBV7-9,-,CASSLGGPYEQYF,TGTGCCAGCAGCTTAGGGGGTCCCTACGAGCAGTACTTC
-,TRBJ2-7,TRBV9,-,CASSVGPGSSYEQYF,TGTGCCAGCAGCGTAGGGCCAGGGAGCTCCTACGAGCAGTACTTC
TRBD1,TRBJ2-7,TRBV11-2,-,CASRQPGQGAYEQYF,TGTGCCAGCAGACAGCCGGGACAGGGGGCCTACGAGCAGTACTTC
-,TRBJ2-7,TRBV9,once,CASSVEAGSYEQYF,TGTGCCAGCAGCGTAGAAGCAGGGTCCTACGAGCAGTACTTC
-,TRBJ1-1,TRBV9,-,CASSATHGLQGAEAFF,TGTGCCAGCAGCGCAACCCACGGGCTCCAAGGGGCTGAAGCTTTCTTT
-,TRBJ1-3,TRBV2,-,CASSAGGAGFGSGNTIYF,TGTGCCAGCAGTGCGGGGGGGGCAGGATTCGGCTCTGGAAACACCATATATTTT
-,TRBJ2-1,TRBV10-3,-,CAILMGNNEQFF,TGTGCCATCCTGATGGGAAACAATGAGCAGTTCTTC
-,TRBJ1-1,TRBV5-1,few,CASSLTGNRAEAFF,TGCGCCAGCAGCTTGACGGGAAACAGGGCTGAAGCTTTCTTT
-,TRBJ2-3,TRBV7-6,-,CASSTFIAAAPDTQYF,TGTGCCAGCAGCACCTTCATAGCGGCGGCCCCCGATACGCAGTATTTT
-,TRBJ2-7,TRBV28,-,CASSFSSLYEQYF,TGTGCCAGCAGTTTCAGTTCCCTATACGAGCAGTACTTC
TRBD1,TRBJ1-1,TRBV7-8,-,CASSLRTGALRAEAFF,TGTGCCAGCAGCTTACGGACAGGGGCCCTCCGCGCTGAAGCTTTCTTT
-,TRBJ2-3,TRBV5-1,-,CASSLEPGARTDTQYF,TGCGCCAGCAGCTTGGAACCAGGGGCCCGCACAGATACGCAGTATTTT
TRBD2,TRBJ2-7,TRBV7-9,-,CASSTSAGGPREQYF,TGTGCCAGCAGCACCTCAGCGGGGGGCCCTAGGGAGCAGTACTTC
TRBD1,TRBJ1-1,TRBV6-6,-,CAVQGILNTEAFF,TGTGCCGTACAGGGGATCTTGAACACTGAAGCTTTCTTT
-,TRBJ1-5,TRBV6-5,-,CASRRDMGTHF,TGTGCCAGCAGGAGGGACATGGGGACGCATTTT
-,TRBJ1-3,TRBV2,-,CASTGRDSGNTIYF,TGTGCCAGCACGGGTCGGGACTCTGGAAACACCATATATTTT
-,TRBJ1-1,TRBV10-3,-,CAITTYERGTEAFF,TGTGCCATCACGACTTACGAGAGAGGCACTGAAGCTTTCTTT
-,TRBJ2-2,TRBV21-1,once,CASSKGAGGGRACTGELFF,TGTGCCAGCAGCAAAGGGGCAGGGGGTGGACGTGCGTGCACCGGGGAGCTGTTTTTT
-,TRBJ2-5,TRBV6-2/TRBV6-3,-,CASSPWGQETQYF,TGTGCCAGCAGCCCCTGGGGCCAAGAGACCCAGTACTTC
-,TRBJ2-5,TRBV5-4,-,CASSLDQGGKTQYF,TGTGCCAGCAGCTTGGACCAGGGTGGGAAGACCCAGTACTTC
-,TRBJ2-2,TRBV3-1/TRBV3-2,once,CVSSQGRQINELFF,TGTGTCAGCAGCCAAGGGCGGCAGATTAACGAGCTGTTTTTT
TRBD2,TRBJ2-7,TRBV5-6,-,CASSVAGGASGGQYF,TGTGCCAGCAGCGTGGCTGGCGGCGCTAGCGGGGGGCAGTACTTC
-,TRBJ2-7,TRBV7-2,-,CASSASRGEQYF,TGTGCCAGCAGCGCCTCTAGAGGCGAGCAGTACTTC
-,TRBJ2-2,TRBV7-9,-,CASSLGDALTGELFF,TGTGCCAGCAGCTTAGGCGACGCTCTTACCGGGGAGCTGTTTTTT
-,TRBJ1-1,TRBV19,-,CASSIDHLGRRNTEAFF,TGTGCCAGTAGTATAGATCACTTGGGCCGTAGGAACACTGAAGCTTTCTTT
-,TRBJ2-5,TRBV5-1,-,CASSLVGSAQETQYF,TGCGCCAGCAGCTTGGTAGGTTCAGCCCAAGAGACCCAGTACTTC
-,TRBJ1-1,TRBV5-1,-,CASRSGTNTEAFF,TGCGCCAGCAGATCCGGGACGAACACTGAAGCTTTCTTT